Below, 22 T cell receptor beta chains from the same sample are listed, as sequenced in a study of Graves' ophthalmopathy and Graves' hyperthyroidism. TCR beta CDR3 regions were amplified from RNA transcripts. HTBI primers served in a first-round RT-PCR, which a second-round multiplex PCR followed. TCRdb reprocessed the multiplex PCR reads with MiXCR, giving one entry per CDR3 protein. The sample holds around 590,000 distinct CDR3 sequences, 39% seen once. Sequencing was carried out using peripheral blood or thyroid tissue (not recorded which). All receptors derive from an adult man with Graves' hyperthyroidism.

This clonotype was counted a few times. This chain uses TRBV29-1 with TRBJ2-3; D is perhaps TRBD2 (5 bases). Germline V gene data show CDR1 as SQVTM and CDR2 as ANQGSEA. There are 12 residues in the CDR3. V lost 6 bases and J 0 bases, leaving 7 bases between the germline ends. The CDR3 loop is CSVRTSTDTQYF. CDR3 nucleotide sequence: TGCAGCGTCCGGACTAGCACAGATACGCAGTATTTT.

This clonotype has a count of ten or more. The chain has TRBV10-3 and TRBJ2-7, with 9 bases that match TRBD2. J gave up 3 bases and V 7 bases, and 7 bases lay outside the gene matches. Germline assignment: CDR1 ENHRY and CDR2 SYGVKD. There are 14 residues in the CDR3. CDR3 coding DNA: TGTGCCATCAAAGGAGCGGGGGGTGTCTACGAGCAGTACTTC. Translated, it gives CAIKGAGGVYEQYF.

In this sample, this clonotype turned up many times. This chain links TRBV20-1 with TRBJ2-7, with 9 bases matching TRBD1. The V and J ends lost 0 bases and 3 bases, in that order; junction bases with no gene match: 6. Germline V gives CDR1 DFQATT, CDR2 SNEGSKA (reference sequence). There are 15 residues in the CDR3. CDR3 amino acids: CSARDGTGRVYEQYF. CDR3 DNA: TGCAGTGCTAGAGATGGGACAGGGAGGGTCTACGAGCAGTACTTC.

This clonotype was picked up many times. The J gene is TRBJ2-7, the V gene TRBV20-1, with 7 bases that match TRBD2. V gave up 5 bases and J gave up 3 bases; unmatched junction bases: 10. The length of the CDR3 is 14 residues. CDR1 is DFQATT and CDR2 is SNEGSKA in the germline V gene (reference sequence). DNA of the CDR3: TGCAGTGCTTTTGGAAGCGGGGTCAACTACGAGCAGTACTTC. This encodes CSAFGSGVNYEQYF.

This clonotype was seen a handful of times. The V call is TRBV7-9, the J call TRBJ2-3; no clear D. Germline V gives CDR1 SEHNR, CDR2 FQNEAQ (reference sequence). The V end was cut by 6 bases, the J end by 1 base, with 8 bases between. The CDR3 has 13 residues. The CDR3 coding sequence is TGTGCCAGCAGTGCATACCGCACAGATACGCAGTATTTT. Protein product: CASSAYRTDTQYF.

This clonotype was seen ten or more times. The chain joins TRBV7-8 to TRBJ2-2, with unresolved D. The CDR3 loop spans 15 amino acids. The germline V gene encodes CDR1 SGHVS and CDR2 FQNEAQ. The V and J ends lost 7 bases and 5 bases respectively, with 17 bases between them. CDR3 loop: CASTINTVTTGELFF. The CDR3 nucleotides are TGTGCCAGCACCATTAACACGGTCACAACCGGGGAGCTGTTTTTT.

Written as DNA, the CDR3 is TGTGCCAGCACTACAGGGGTAACCTACGAGCAGTACTTC. It is translated as CASTTGVTYEQYF. V gene TRBV14 combines with J gene TRBJ2-7, with 7 bases fitting TRBD1. In germline, CDR1 is SGHDN, CDR2 FVKESK. V was pared by 7 bases and J by 2 bases, with 5 bases of the junction left unmatched. The CDR3 contains 13 residues.

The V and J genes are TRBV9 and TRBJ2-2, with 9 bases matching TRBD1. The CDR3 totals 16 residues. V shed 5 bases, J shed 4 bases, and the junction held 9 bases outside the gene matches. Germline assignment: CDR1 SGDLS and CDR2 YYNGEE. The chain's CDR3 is CASSDMGQGGTGELFF. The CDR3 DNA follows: TGTGCCAGCAGTGACATGGGACAGGGTGGCACCGGGGAGCTGTTTTTT.

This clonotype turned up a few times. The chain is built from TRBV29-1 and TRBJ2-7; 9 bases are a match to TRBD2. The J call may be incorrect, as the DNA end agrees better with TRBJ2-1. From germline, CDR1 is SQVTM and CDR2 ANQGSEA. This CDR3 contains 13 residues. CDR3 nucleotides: TGCAGCGTTGTAGCGGGAGAAGGAGGAGAGCAGTTCTTC. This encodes CSVVAGEGGEQFF.

The CDR3 sequence: CASSLAGKIQGAGTYGYTF. CDR3 DNA sequence: TGCGCCAGCAGCTTGGCCGGGAAAATACAGGGGGCCGGGACCTATGGCTACACCTTC. The genes are TRBV5-1 and TRBJ1-2; TRBD1 matches at 9 bases. In germline, CDR1 is SGHRS, CDR2 YFSETQ. The CDR3 sequence is 19 residues long. Germline trimming cut 0 bases from V and 4 bases from J; bases unmatched to any gene: 16. The full variable domain, completed using reference TRBV5-1 and TRBJ1-2, is KAGVTQTPRYLIKTRGQQVTLSCSPISGHRSVSWYQQTPGQGLQFLFEYFSETQRNKGNFPGRFSGRQFSNSRSEMNVSTLELGDSALYLCASSLAGKIQGAGTYGYTFGSGTRLTVV.

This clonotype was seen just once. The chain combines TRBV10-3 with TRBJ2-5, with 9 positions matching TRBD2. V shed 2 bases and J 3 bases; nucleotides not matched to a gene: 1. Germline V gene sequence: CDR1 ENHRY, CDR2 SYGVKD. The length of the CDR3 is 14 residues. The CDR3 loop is CAISEASGEETQYF. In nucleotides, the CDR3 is TGTGCCATCAGTGAGGCTAGCGGGGAAGAGACCCAGTACTTC.

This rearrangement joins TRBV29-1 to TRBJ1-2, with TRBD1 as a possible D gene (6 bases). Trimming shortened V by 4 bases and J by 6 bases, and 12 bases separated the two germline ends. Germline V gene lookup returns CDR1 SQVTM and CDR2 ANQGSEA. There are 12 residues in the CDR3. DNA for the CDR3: TGCAGCGTTGGAGAACAGGGTCATGGCTACACCTTC. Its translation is CSVGEQGHGYTF.

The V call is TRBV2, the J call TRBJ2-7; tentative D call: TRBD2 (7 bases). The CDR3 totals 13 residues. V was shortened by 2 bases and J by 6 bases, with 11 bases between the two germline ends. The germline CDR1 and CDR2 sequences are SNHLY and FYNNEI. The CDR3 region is CASSERGGVEQYF. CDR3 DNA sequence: TGTGCCAGCAGTGAAAGGGGGGGCGTCGAGCAGTACTTC.

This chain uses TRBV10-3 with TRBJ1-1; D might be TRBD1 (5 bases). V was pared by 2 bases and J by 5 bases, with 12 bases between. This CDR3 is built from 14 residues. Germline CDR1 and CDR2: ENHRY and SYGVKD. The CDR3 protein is CAISEAGGGTEAFF. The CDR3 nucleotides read TGTGCCATCAGTGAGGCGGGGGGAGGGACTGAAGCTTTCTTT.

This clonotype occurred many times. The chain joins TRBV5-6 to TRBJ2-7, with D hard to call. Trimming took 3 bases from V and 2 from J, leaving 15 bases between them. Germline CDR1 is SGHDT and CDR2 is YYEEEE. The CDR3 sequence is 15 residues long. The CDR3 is CASSSRALPPYEQYF. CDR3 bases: TGTGCCAGCAGCTCCCGGGCCTTACCTCCCTACGAGCAGTACTTC.

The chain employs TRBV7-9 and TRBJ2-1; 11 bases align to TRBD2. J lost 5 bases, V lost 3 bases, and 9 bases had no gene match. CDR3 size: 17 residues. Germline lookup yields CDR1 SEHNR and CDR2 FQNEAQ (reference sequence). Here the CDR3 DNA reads TGTGCCAGCAGCTTTCCTAGCGGGAGGCCAGAGGACAATGAGCAGTTCTTC. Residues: CASSFPSGRPEDNEQFF.

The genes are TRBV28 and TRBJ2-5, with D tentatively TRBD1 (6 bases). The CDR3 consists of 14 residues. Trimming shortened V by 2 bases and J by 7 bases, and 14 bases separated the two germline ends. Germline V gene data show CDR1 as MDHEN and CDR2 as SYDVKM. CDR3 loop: CASSLPGTRRTQYF. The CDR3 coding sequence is TGTGCCAGCAGTTTACCCGGGACAAGGAGGACCCAGTACTTC.

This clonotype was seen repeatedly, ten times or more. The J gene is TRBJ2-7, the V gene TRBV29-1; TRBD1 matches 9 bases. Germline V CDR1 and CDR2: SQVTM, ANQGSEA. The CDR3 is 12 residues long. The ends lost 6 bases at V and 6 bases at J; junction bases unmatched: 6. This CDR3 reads CSVPGQGLEQYF. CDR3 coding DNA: TGCAGCGTGCCGGGACAGGGACTCGAGCAGTACTTC.

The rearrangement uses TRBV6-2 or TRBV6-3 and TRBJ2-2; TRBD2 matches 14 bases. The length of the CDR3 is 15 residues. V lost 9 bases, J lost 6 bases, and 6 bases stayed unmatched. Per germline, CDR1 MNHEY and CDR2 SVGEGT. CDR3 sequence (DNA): TGTGCCAGTTCTAGGACTAGCGGGAGGTCCGGGGAGCTGTTTTTT. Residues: CASSRTSGRSGELFF.

The CDR3, as DNA: TGCGCCAGCAGTGACGACGGGGGGCTGAACACTGAAGCTTTCTTT. As protein: CASSDDGGLNTEAFF. The chain carries TRBV10-2 and TRBJ1-1; TRBD1 is a possible D gene (6 bases). The CDR3 loop spans 15 amino acids. With 3 bases removed from V and 0 bases from J, the gap between germline ends came to 11 bases. Germline CDR1 reads WSHSY; CDR2 reads SAAADI.

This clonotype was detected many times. The CDR3 region has the DNA TGCGCCAGCAGAATATCAGGGCGGAACTATGGCTACACCTTC. Its protein product is CASRISGRNYGYTF. The chain has TRBV5-1 and TRBJ1-2, with D perhaps matching TRBD1 (5 bases). The V and J ends lost 5 bases and 2 bases respectively, with 13 bases between them. CDR3 length: 14 residues. Germline V CDR1 and CDR2: SGHRS, YFSETQ. The whole variable domain, remainder taken from reference TRBV5-1 and TRBJ1-2, is KAGVTQTPRYLIKTRGQQVTLSCSPISGHRSVSWYQQTPGQGLQFLFEYFSETQRNKGNFPGRFSGRQFSNSRSEMNVSTLELGDSALYLCASRISGRNYGYTFGSGTRLTVV.

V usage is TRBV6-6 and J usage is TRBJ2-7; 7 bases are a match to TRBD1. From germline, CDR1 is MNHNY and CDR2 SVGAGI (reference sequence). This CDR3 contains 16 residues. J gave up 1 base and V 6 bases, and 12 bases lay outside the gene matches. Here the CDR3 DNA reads TGTGCCAGCAGCTTCCGCCGGGACAGCCATTCCTACGAGCAGTACTTC. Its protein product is CASSFRRDSHSYEQYF.